The clone carrying this T cell receptor (beta chain) was counted at least ten times. What it recognizes is unknown. These data come from a study of T cells in Graves' hyperthyroidism and ophthalmopathy. Across the study: Initial diagnosis, before any treatment, was when peripheral blood was collected. Overall study results and limits: Most thyroid clonotypes expanded above 0.001 were also detected in blood.

This CDR3 is built from 14 residues. Germline loops: CDR1 SGHRS, CDR2 YFSETQ. Trimming took off 4 bases at V and 0 bases at J, with 9 bases between the two ends. Ophthalmopathy cases scored 3 or more on the Clinical Activity Score and 4 or more on NOSPECS grade, with duration below 3 months. Patients were excluded because of uncontrolled infection, other autoimmune disease, pregnancy or lactation. Amplified regions were TCR beta CDR3 sequences from RNA transcripts. Carried out on the TCR CDR3, a first-round RT-PCR used the HTBI primer set. Each CDR3 protein gets one entry after TCRdb re-called the multiplex PCR reads with MiXCR. The sample lists 620,000 or so distinct CDR3 sequences, roughly 15% occurring once.

The sample was blood. The TCR comes from a woman in her forties or fifties with Graves' ophthalmopathy. The gene calls are TRBV5-1 and TRBJ2-3; no firm D call. The CDR3 protein is CASSTRTSTDTQYF. In DNA, the CDR3 is TGCGCCAGCAGCACCCGGACCAGCACAGATACGCAGTATTTT.